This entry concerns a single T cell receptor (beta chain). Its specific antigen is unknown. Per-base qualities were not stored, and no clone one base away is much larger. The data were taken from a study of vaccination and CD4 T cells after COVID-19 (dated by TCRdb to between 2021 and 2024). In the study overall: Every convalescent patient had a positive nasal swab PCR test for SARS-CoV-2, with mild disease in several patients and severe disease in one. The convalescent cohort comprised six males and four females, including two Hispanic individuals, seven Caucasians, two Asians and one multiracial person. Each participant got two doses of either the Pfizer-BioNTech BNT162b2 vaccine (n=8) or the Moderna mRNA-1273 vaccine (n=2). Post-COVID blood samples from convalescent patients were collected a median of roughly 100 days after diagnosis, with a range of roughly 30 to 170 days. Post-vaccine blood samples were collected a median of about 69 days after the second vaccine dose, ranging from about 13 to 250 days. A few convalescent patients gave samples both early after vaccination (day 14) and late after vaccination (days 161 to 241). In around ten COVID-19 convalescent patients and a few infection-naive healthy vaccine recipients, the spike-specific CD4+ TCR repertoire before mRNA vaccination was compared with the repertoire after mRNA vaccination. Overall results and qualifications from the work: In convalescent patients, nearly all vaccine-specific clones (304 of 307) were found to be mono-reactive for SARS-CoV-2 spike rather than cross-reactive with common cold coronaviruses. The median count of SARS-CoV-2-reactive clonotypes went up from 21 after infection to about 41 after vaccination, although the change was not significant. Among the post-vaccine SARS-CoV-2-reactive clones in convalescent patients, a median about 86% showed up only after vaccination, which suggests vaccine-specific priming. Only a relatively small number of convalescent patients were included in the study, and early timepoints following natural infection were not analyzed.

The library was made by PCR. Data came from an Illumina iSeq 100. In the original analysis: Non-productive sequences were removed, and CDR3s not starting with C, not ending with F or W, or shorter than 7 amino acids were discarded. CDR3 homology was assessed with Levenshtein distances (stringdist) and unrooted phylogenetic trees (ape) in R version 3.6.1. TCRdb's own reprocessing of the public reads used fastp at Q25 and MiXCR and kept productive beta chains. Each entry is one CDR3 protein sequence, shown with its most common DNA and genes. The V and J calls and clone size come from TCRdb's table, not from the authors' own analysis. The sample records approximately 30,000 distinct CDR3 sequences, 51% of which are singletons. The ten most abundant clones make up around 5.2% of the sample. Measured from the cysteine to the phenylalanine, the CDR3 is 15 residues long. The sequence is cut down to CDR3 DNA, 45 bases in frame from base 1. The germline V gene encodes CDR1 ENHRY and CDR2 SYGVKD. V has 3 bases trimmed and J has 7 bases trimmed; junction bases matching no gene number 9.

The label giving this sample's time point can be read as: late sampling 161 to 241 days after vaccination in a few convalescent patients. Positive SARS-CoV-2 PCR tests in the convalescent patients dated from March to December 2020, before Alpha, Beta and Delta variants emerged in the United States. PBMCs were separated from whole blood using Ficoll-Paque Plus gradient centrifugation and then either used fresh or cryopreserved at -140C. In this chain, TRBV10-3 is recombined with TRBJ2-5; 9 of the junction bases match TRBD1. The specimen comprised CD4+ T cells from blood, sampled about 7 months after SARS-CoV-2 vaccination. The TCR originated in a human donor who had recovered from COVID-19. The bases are TGTGCCATCAGTGACCCGGGACAGGGAAAAAGGACCCAGTACTTC. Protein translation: CAISDPGQGKRTQYF.